Below, 9 T cell receptor beta chains from the same sample are listed, as sequenced in a study of CD8 T cells in Susac syndrome. Reverse transcription of roughly 0.45 to 1 ug RNA was carried out with random hexamers. TCRdb re-analysed the immunoSEQ multiplex PCR reads in MiXCR, keeping a single row per CDR3 protein. The data contain around 25,000 distinct CDR3 sequences, around 95% of them singletons. The source material was CD8+ T cells from PBMCs. The receptors originated from a human donor with Susac syndrome.

This clonotype was recorded once. This sequence joins TRBV6-2 or TRBV6-3 and TRBJ2-3; D ambiguous. V was trimmed by 6 bases and J by 6 bases, leaving 10 bases between them. CDR1 and CDR2 (germline): MNHEY, SVGEGT. CDR3 size: 12 residues. CDR3 DNA sequence: TGTGCCAGCAGCTACGTAGGGGATACGCAGTATTTT. It codes for CASSYVGDTQYF.

This clonotype occurred once. The chain recombines TRBV7-2 with TRBJ1-1; unclear D gene. The germline CDR1 and CDR2 sequences are SGHTA and FQGNSA. The ends were cut back, 1 base at V and 1 base at J, with 13 bases in the middle. The length of the CDR3 is 16 residues. CDR3 DNA: TGTGCCAGCAGCTTAGGTTTGCGGAATAAGAACACTGAAGCTTTCTTT. As protein: CASSLGLRNKNTEAFF. The entire variable domain, with the rest obtained from reference TRBV7-2 and TRBJ1-1, is as follows: GAGVSQSPSNKVTEKGKDVELRCDPISGHTALYWYRQSLGQGLEFLIYFQGNSAPDKSGLPSDRFSAERTGGSVSTLTIQRTQQEDSAVYLCASSLGLRNKNTEAFFGQGTRLTVV.

This chain uses TRBV6-4 with TRBJ2-3; the match to TRBD2 covers 7 bases. Trimming at V came to 6 bases and at J to 1 base, leaving 7 bases not matched to a gene. Germline V gene sequence: CDR1 MRHNA, CDR2 SNTAGT. The CDR3 is made up of 15 amino acids. The CDR3 loop reads CASSGIAGGTDTQYF. The CDR3 region has the DNA TGTGCCAGCAGCGGAATTGCGGGGGGCACAGATACGCAGTATTTT.

The genes are TRBV12-3 or TRBV12-4 and TRBJ1-2; D not resolved. Trimming took off 1 base at V and 5 bases at J, with 17 bases between the two ends. CDR3 length: 16 residues. CDR3 in DNA: TGTGCCAGCAGTTTAGGGGTCCCAGTGGTTAGTTATGGCTACACCTTC. Translation gives CASSLGVPVVSYGYTF.

The CDR3 bases are TGTGCCAGCAGCTTAGGCGCAGGGGGCACAGATACGCAGTATTTT. Translating it yields CASSLGAGGTDTQYF. The chain links TRBV7-2 to TRBJ2-3, with D perhaps TRBD1 (6 bases). The V gene's germline CDR1 is SGHTA and CDR2 FQGNSA. V dropped 1 base and J dropped 1 base, with 9 bases sitting between them. CDR3 length: 15 residues.

CDR3 loop: CASSFGREQYF. As DNA, the CDR3 is TGCGCCAGCAGCTTTGGGAGGGAGCAGTACTTC. The rearrangement joins TRBV5-1 to TRBJ2-7; tentatively, D is TRBD2 (6 bases). The V end was cut by 2 bases, the J end by 7 bases, with 7 bases between. CDR1 and CDR2 (germline): SGHRS, YFSETQ. The CDR3 extends over 11 amino acids.

The genes are TRBV7-9 and TRBJ2-3, with TRBD2 identical over 13 bases. J gave up 4 bases and V 5 bases, and 3 bases lay outside the gene matches. Germline CDR1 is SEHNR and CDR2 is FQNEAQ (reference sequence). The CDR3 covers 15 residues. The CDR3 DNA reads as TGTGCCAGCAGCAAAACTAGCGGGGGGGCAGATACGCAGTATTTT. The encoded protein is CASSKTSGGADTQYF.

V gene TRBV27 combines with J gene TRBJ2-7; tentatively, D is TRBD2 (5 bases). There are 11 residues in the CDR3. V lost 10 bases to trimming and J lost 5 bases, with 12 bases between them. Germline CDR1 reads MNHEY; CDR2 reads SMNVEV (reference sequence). The DNA of the CDR3 is TGTGCCACCGCAAACGGGGACGAGCAGTACTTC. Translating it yields CATANGDEQYF.

The chain recombines TRBV14 with TRBJ2-1, with D hard to call. Trimming took 0 bases from V and 0 from J, leaving 6 bases between them. Germline CDR1 and CDR2: SGHDN and FVKESK. The CDR3 is made up of 15 amino acids. DNA of the CDR3: TGTGCCAGCAGCCAAGATCATCCCTCCTACAATGAGCAGTTCTTC. Translating it yields CASSQDHPSYNEQFF.